This T cell receptor (beta chain) stems from a study of T cells in Graves' hyperthyroidism and ophthalmopathy. This clonotype has more than one count but fewer than ten. Authors of the study amplified TCR beta CDR3 regions from RNA transcripts. During a first-round RT-PCR of the TCR CDR3, the HTBI primer set was used. TCRdb re-analysed the multiplex PCR reads in MiXCR, keeping a single row per CDR3 protein. Of 750,000 to 950,000 distinct CDR3 sequences listed, about 38% were seen once; the top ten hold roughly 8.3%. Clinical symptoms, serum thyroxine and TRAb, thyroid ultrasound and orbital computed tomography were used for the diagnoses. CDR1 is SNHLY and CDR2 is FYNNEI in the germline V gene. The ends lost 6 bases at V and 8 bases at J; junction bases unmatched: 8. The CDR3 sequence is 15 residues long.

This TCR derives from a young man with Graves' hyperthyroidism. J is TRBJ1-6 and V is TRBV2; 9 nucleotides align to TRBD1. The source material was blood. The CDR3 loop is CASSRQGGVDSPLHF. CDR3 in DNA: TGTGCCAGCAGCCGACAGGGGGGGGTGGATTCACCCCTCCACTTT.